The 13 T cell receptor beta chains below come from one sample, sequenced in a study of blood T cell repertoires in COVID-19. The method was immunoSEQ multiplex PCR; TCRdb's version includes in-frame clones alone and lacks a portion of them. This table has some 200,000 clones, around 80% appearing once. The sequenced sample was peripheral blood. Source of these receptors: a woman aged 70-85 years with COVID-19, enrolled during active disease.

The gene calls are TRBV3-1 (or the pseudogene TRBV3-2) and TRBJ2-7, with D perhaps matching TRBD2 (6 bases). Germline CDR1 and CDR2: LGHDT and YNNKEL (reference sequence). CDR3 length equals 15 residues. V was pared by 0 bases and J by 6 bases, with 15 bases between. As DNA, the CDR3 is TGTGCCAGCAGCCAAGAAACGCGGGGCCGGGGCGAGCAGTACGTC. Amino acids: CASSQETRGRGEQYV.

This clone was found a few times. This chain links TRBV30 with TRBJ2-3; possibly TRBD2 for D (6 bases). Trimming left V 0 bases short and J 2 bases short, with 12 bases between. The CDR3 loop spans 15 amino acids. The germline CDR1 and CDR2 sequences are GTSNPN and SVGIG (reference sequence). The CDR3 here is CAWSVPSGLTDTQYF. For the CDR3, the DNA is TGTGCCTGGAGTGTACCCTCGGGACTCACAGATACGCAGTATTTT.

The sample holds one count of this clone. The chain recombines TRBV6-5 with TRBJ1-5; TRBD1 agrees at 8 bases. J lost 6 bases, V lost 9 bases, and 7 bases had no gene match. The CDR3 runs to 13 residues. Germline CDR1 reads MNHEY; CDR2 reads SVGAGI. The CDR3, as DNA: TGTGCCAGTACGGACAGGGAAAGTCAGCCCCAGCATTTT. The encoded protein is CASTDRESQPQHF.

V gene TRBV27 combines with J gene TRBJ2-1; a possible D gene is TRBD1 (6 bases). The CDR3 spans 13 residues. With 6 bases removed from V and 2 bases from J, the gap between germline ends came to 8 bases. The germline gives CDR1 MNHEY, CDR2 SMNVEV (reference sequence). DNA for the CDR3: TGTGCCAGCAGACAGGGAACCTACAATGAGCAGTTCTTC. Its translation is CASRQGTYNEQFF.

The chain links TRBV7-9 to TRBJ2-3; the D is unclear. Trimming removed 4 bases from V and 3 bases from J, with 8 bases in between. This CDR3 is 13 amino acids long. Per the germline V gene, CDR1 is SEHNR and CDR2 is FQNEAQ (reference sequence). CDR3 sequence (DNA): TGTGCCAGCAGCTCGTTCTCGACAGATACGCAGTATTTT. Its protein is CASSSFSTDTQYF.

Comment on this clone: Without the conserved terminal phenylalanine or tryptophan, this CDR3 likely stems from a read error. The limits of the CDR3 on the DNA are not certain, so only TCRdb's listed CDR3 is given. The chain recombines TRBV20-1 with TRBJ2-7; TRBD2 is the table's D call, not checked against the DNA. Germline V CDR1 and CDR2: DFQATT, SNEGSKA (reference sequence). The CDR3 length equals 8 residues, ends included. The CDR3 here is CSAHTSFS.

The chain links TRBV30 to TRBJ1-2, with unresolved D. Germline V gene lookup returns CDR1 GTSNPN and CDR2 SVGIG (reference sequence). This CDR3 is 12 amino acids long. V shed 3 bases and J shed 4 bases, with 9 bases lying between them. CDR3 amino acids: CAWRGSFYGYTF. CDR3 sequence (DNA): TGTGCCTGGAGGGGCAGCTTCTATGGCTACACCTTC.

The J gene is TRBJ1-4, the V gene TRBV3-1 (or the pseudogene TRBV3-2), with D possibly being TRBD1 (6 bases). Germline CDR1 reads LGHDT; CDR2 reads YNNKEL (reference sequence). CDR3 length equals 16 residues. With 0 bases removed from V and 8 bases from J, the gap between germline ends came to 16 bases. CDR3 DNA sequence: TGTGCCAGCAGCCAAGAAGGGGGTACACCTTGGGAAAAACTGTTTTTT. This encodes CASSQEGGTPWEKLFF.

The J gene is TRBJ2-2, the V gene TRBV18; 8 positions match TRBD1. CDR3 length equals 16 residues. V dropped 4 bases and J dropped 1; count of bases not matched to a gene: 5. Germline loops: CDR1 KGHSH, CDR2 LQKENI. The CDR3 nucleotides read TGTGCCAGCTCACTGAAAGGGACAGGGAACACCGGGGAGCTGTTTTTT. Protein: CASSLKGTGNTGELFF.

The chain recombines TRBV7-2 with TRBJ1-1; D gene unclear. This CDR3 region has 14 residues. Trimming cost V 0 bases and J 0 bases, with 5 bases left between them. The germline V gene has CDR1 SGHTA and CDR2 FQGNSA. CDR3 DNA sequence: TGTGCCAGCAGCTTAGCGTCTGTGAACACTGAAGCTTTCTTT. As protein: CASSLASVNTEAFF. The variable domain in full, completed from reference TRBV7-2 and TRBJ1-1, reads GAGVSQSPSNKVTEKGKDVELRCDPISGHTALYWYRQSLGQGLEFLIYFQGNSAPDKSGLPSDRFSAERTGGSVSTLTIQRTQQEDSAVYLCASSLASVNTEAFFGQGTRLTVV.

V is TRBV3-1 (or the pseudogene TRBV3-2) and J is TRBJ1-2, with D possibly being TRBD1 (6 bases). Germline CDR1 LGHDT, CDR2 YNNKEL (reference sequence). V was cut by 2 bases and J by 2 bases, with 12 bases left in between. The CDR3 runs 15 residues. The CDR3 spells CASSQRNRANYGYTF. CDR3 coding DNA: TGTGCCAGCAGCCAAAGGAACAGGGCCAACTATGGCTACACCTTC.

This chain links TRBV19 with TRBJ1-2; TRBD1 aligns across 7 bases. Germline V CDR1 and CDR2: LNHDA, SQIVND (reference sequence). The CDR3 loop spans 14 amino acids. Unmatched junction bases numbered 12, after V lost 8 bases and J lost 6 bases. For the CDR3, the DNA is TGTGCCAGTCGATTGAAGGCGACAGGGAATGGCTACACCTTC. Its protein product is CASRLKATGNGYTF.

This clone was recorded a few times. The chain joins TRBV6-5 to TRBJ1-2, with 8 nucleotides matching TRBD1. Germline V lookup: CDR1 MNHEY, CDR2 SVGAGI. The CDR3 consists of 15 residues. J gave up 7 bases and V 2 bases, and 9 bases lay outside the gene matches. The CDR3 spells CASSYGGRGLGGYTF. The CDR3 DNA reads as TGTGCCAGCAGTTACGGGGGCAGGGGGCTTGGTGGCTACACCTTC.